A selection of T cell receptor beta chains follows, all from one sample in a study of a mutant IDH1 vaccine in newly diagnosed glioma. The assay was immunoSEQ multiplex PCR, and TCRdb's table has in-frame clones only and misses some. Among around 26,000 clones listed, 55% to 75% were seen once. These receptors are not linked to any known antigen. The source was peripheral blood mononuclear cells (PBMCs), collected from a glioma patient whose treatment included an IDH1 peptide vaccine. These receptors were obtained from a man aged 18 to 29 with glioma. Some clones in this sample may be carry-over from other donors' samples. CDR3s include the opening cysteine and the closing phenylalanine or tryptophan. A D gene is named only where the DNA matches it firmly. The listing skips clone size in some rows; elsewhere it reads once, few, many or a size class.

V gene	clone size	D gene	J gene	CDR3 DNA	CDR3 protein
TRBV18	-	-	TRBJ2-2	TGTGCCAGCTCACCATTGGAAGCTGGCGGGGAGCTGTTTTTT	CASSPLEAGGELFF
TRBV20-1	-	-	TRBJ1-2	TGCATCGCTAAAGCTAACTATGGCTACACCTTC	CIAKANYGYTF
TRBV6-5	few	TRBD1	TRBJ1-4	TGTGCCAGCAGTTACATCCAGACAGGGGAAAAACTGTTTTTT	CASSYIQTGEKLFF
TRBV5-4	-	-	TRBJ2-1	TGTGCCAGCAGCTTGACCAGCTCCTACAATGAGCAGTTCTTC	CASSLTSSYNEQFF
TRBV7-2	once	-	TRBJ1-5	TGTGCCAGCAGCTTAGGACGGGGTAGCAATCAGCCCCAGCATTTT	CASSLGRGSNQPQHF
TRBV6-6	-	-	TRBJ1-4	TGTGCCAGCAGTTACTATGGACCCCCGGGAGGTGAAAAACTGTTTTTT	CASSYYGPPGGEKLFF
TRBV5-1	-	TRBD1	TRBJ2-7	TGCGCCAGCAGCTTGGAAGGGACAGGGACACGCGAGCAGTACTTC	CASSLEGTGTREQYF
TRBV7-2	-	TRBD1	TRBJ1-1	TGTGCCAGCAGCTCCCAGGGGGGCACTGAAGCTTTCTTT	CASSSQGGTEAFF
TRBV6-6	-	-	TRBJ2-1	TGTGCCAGCAGTTACGGATTAGTCTCGGAGCAGTTCTTC	CASSYGLVSEQFF
TRBV5-5	-	TRBD1	TRBJ1-2	TGTGCCAGCAGCCTCAGACAGGGGGCTTATGGCTACACCTTC	CASSLRQGAYGYTF
TRBV7-8	-	TRBD1	TRBJ1-5	TGTGCCAGCAGCTTGGACGGACAGGGAAAAGTTCAGCCCCAGCATTTT	CASSLDGQGKVQPQHF
TRBV9	-	TRBD2	TRBJ2-7	TGTGCCAGCAGCGTAGGGGAGGGCTACGAGCAGTACTTC	CASSVGEGYEQYF
TRBV4-1	-	TRBD1	TRBJ2-2	TGCGCCAGCAGCCCGCATGGACAGGGTGTGAATGGGGAGCTGTTTTTT	CASSPHGQGVNGELFF
TRBV16	-	TRBD1	TRBJ1-2	TGTGCCAGCAGCGAACAGGGGAGCTATGGCTACACCTTC	CASSEQGSYGYTF
TRBV7-9	-	TRBD1	TRBJ1-5	TGTGCCAGCAGCTTAGGACCGACAGGGGTGAGCAATCAGCCCCAGCATTTT	CASSLGPTGVSNQPQHF
TRBV7-9	-	-	TRBJ1-1	TGTGCCAGCAGCTTAGGCGGGGGGGGGCCTATGAACACTGAAGCTTTCTTT	CASSLGGGGPMNTEAFF
TRBV10-3	-	-	TRBJ2-1	TGTGCCATCAGTGAGGGGGCGGGCTCCTACAATGAGCAGTTCTTC	CAISEGAGSYNEQFF
TRBV30	-	-	TRBJ1-3	TGTGCCCTGGGGGAAAACACCATATATTTT	CALGENTIYF
TRBV5-4	few	TRBD2	TRBJ2-7	TGTGCCAGCAGCTCCTCGGCGGGGGGAGCCTACGAGCAGTACTTC	CASSSSAGGAYEQYF
TRBV13	-	TRBD2	TRBJ2-5	TGTGCCAGCAGCTTAGGGATAGCGGGAGAAGAGACCCAGTACTTC	CASSLGIAGEETQYF
TRBV7-6	-	-	TRBJ1-1	TGTGCCAGCAGCCCCCAGGACTTGAACACTGAAGCTTTCTTT	CASSPQDLNTEAFF
TRBV7-9	once	-	TRBJ1-2	TGTGCCAGCAGCTCCCCCCCCTATGGCTACACCTTC	CASSSPPYGYTF
TRBV9	-	-	TRBJ1-1	TGTGCCAGCAGCTCCTCTGGGGGCAGGGTGGACACTGAAGCTTTCTTT	CASSSSGGRVDTEAFF
TRBV27	-	-	TRBJ2-3	TGTGCCAGCAGTAGAAGGAAAGGGCCCACAGATACGCAGTATTTT	CASSRRKGPTDTQYF
TRBV9	-	-	TRBJ1-6	TGTGCCAGCAGCGTAGGGCCCAGCTCCTATAATTCACCCCTCCACTTT	CASSVGPSSYNSPLHF
TRBV2	-	-	TRBJ1-6	TGTGCCAGCAGTGGCGAGGGTAATTCACCCCTCCACTTT	CASSGEGNSPLHF
TRBV4-3	-	-	TRBJ2-3	TGCGCCAGCAGCCAAGATAGGGATACGCAGTATTTT	CASSQDRDTQYF
TRBV7-2	-	-	TRBJ2-7	TGTGCCAGCAGCTATGGACAGTTCTCCTACGAGCAGTACTTC	CASSYGQFSYEQYF
TRBV5-4	-	TRBD2	TRBJ2-1	TGTGCCAGCAGCTCCACCGGACTAGCGGACAATGAGCAGTTCTTC	CASSSTGLADNEQFF
TRBV4-3	-	-	TRBJ1-1	TGCGCCAGCAGCCATGCCCTCGGCACTGAAGCTTTCTTT	CASSHALGTEAFF
TRBV2	-	-	TRBJ2-7	TGTGCCAGCCGTGGAGATTCATACGAGCAGTACTTC	CASRGDSYEQYF
TRBV11-3	-	-	TRBJ2-2	TGTGCCAGTTCTAACACCGGGGAGCTGTTTTTT	CASSNTGELFF
TRBV2	-	-	TRBJ1-2	TGTGCCAGCAGAGAGGACAGCCTCACTACTAACTATGGCTACACCTTC	CASREDSLTTNYGYTF
TRBV4-2	few	-	TRBJ2-1	TGTGCCAGCAGCCAAGGGTACAGGGGGGGATTTGGGTTCTTC	CASSQGYRGGFGFF
TRBV4-3	-	-	TRBJ1-1	TGCGCCAGCAGCAATCAGGGAATGAACACTGAAGCTTTCTTT	CASSNQGMNTEAFF
TRBV25-1	-	TRBD1	TRBJ1-1	TGTGCCAGCGGTCGCCGGGACAGGGGTTTAATGAACACTGAAGCTTTCTTT	CASGRRDRGLMNTEAFF
TRBV6-5	-	TRBD1	TRBJ1-2	TGTGCCAGCAGTTCCTGGGGACAGGGGGCGCATGGCTACACCTTC	CASSSWGQGAHGYTF
TRBV19	-	-	TRBJ1-2	TGTGCCAGTAGTGTTGACGCAGCGGGGGCCAACTATGGCTACACCTTC	CASSVDAAGANYGYTF
TRBV27	-	-	TRBJ2-7	TGTGCCAGCAGTTTATGGGGGGTCCCCTACGAGCAGTACTTC	CASSLWGVPYEQYF
TRBV30	-	TRBD2	TRBJ2-7	TGTGCCTGGAGTGTAGGTAGCGGGAGCTACGAGCAGTACTTC	CAWSVGSGSYEQYF
TRBV5-1	-	-	TRBJ2-5	TGCGCCAGCGCTAGGGCTACTCAAGAGACCCAGTACTTC	CASARATQETQYF
TRBV4-3	-	-	TRBJ1-5	TGCGCCAGCAGCCAAGATGGAGGTGCGGGAAGAGCCCAGCATTTT	CASSQDGGAGRAQHF
TRBV5-4	-	-	TRBJ2-3	TGTGCCAGCAGCTTGGCCGCAGATACGCAGTATTTT	CASSLAADTQYF
TRBV5-1	-	TRBD1	TRBJ1-4	TGCGCCAGCAGCCGCTGGCCTGACAGGGAGGCTAATGAAAAACTGTTTTTT	CASSRWPDREANEKLFF
TRBV15	-	-	TRBJ2-5	TGTGCCACCAGCAGATCGGGGGGAATGACAGGGATCGGCAGGACCCAGTACTTC	CATSRSGGMTGIGRTQYF
TRBV30	-	-	TRBJ2-3	TGTGCCTGGAGTCCGACAGATACGCAGTATTTT	CAWSPTDTQYF
TRBV4-3	-	-	TRBJ2-1	TGCGCCAGCAGCCCCCTAGGTAGTCACAATGAGCAGTTCTTC	CASSPLGSHNEQFF
TRBV7-6	-	-	TRBJ2-5	TGTGCCAGCAGCTTAGGGTGGGGCAGGTCCCAAGAGACCCAGTACTTC	CASSLGWGRSQETQYF
TRBV28	-	TRBD1	TRBJ1-5	TGTGCCAGCAGTTCGAAACTGGACAGGGGATGGAGTCAGCCCCAGCATTTT	CASSSKLDRGWSQPQHF
TRBV23-1	-	-	TRBJ2-6	TGCGCCAGCAGCCCCCGGCGACTACGGGGCTCTGGGGCCAACGTCCTGACTTTC	CASSPRRLRGSGANVLTF
TRBV6-4	-	-	TRBJ2-4	TGTGCCAGCAGTGACGGACAAAACATTCAGTACTTC	CASSDGQNIQYF
TRBV5-1	-	-	TRBJ1-2	TGCGCCAGCAGCTTACCAGCCGCCCCCTATGGCTACACCTTC	CASSLPAAPYGYTF